This TCR beta chain was obtained from a study of T-cell reconstitution after alpha-beta-depleted transplantation in children. Comment on this clonotype: Its matching antigen is unknown.

Library preparation (for TCRbeta) was performed with unique molecular identifiers. MiXCR, run by TCRdb on the PCR reads, gives a single entry per CDR3 protein. Of 250,000 or so distinct CDR3 sequences listed, roughly 25% are singletons. Study observations and caveats: Expanded clones from the graft, numbering several hundred, reportedly supplied alpha-beta T cells about two months after transplant. Diversity of TCRbeta at day 60 was high in some patients, arising from surviving recipient T cells and thymic progenitors. One year post-transplant, T-cell counts and diversity were largely derived from T cells produced anew.

Sequenced here: PBMCs, mostly from graft donor cells, sampled 360 days after TCRalphabeta/CD19-depleted stem cell transplant. The receptor's source is a female patient aged 2-15 years who had a stem cell transplant for congenital amegakaryocytic thrombocytopenia, so the T cells may come from the graft donor.

The CDR3 here is CASSSGQGLYF. DNA of the CDR3: TGTGCCAGCAGCTCGGGACAGGGGTTGTACTTC. The V call is TRBV7-9, the J call TRBJ2-7; 10 bases line up with TRBD1. The CDR3 has 11 residues. Germline CDR1 reads SEHNR; CDR2 reads FQNEAQ (reference sequence). V gave up 4 bases and J gave up 12 bases; unmatched junction bases: 3.